This paragraph reports one TCR beta chain. Genes here carry mouse names. The read terminates 1 residue before the CDR3 end, so the remaining end is supplied by the germline J gene. Specified time point: mouse harvest day 14 after allogeneic transplant. Each mouse received 10^7 T-cell-depleted marrow cells plus 10^6 splenic CD5+ T cells by tail vein. Germline CDR1 is NNHNN and CDR2 is SYGAGS (reference sequence). Germline trimming cut 5 bases from V and 4 bases from J; bases unmatched to any gene: 4. The CDR3 loop spans 14 amino acids. This record belongs to a study of tissue T cells after allogeneic stem cell transplantation. Using immunoSEQ multiplex PCR, the repertoire was profiled, and TCRdb retains in-frame clones only, with some absent. The data contain approximately 7,100 clones, over 30% of them singletons.

This TCR was sampled from a female BALB/c mouse given C57BL/6 T cells with graft-versus-host disease after an allogeneic hematopoietic cell transplant. The sequenced sample consisted of skin. J is TRBJ1-1 and V is TRBV13-2, with 11 bases that match TRBD1. The CDR3 protein is CASGRGTGGTEVFF. The CDR3 DNA, read in part, is TGTGCCAGCGGGAGAGGGACAGGGGGCACAGAAGTCTTC.